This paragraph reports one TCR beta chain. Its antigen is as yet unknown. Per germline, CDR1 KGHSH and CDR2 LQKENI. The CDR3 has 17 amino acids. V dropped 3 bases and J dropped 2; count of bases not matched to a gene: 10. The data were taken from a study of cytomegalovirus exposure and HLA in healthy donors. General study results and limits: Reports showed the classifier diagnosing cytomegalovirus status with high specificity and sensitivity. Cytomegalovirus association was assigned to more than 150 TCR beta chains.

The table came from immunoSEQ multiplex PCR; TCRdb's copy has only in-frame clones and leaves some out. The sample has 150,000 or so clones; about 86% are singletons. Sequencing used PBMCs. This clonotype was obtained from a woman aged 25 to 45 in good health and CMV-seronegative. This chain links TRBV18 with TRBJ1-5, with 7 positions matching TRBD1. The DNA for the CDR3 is TGTGCCAGCTCACCCCGCGACAGGGTTAGGGGCAATCAGCCCCAGCATTTT. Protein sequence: CASSPRDRVRGNQPQHF.